The 16 T cell receptor beta chains presented below share a single source sample, sequenced in a study of shared clonotypes between healthy human individuals. Naive CD8 cells comprised CD45RO-negative, CCR7-positively selected cells, excluding terminally differentiated effector memory CD45RA+ cells. Sequencing was performed with immunoSEQ multiplex PCR; in TCRdb, only in-frame clones are kept and a portion is missing. The table includes about 1.9 million clones, 90% to 95% detected once. The sample was naive CD8+ T cells from PBMCs. All receptors derive from a man aged 18 to 29 in good health. Some clones in this sample may be carry-over from other donors' samples.

Concerning this clone itself: The sample carries other DNA sequences with the same CDR3. The chain combines TRBV7-9 with TRBJ2-3, with 11 bases lining up with TRBD1. Germline V gene data show CDR1 as SEHNR and CDR2 as FQNEAQ (reference sequence). This CDR3 spans 15 amino acids. The junction had 5 bases not matched to a gene; V was cut back by 4 bases and J by 5 bases. The DNA for the CDR3 is TGTGCCAGCAGCTCCCCGGGACAGGGGGTAGATACGCAGTATTTT. It yields the protein CASSSPGQGVDTQYF.

The chain uses TRBV6-4 and TRBJ2-1, with 10 positions matching TRBD2. The CDR3 contains 19 residues. V shed 4 bases, J shed 0 bases, and the junction held 12 bases outside the gene matches. From germline, CDR1 is MRHNA and CDR2 SNTAGT. The CDR3 loop reads CASSVGSSGRSSSYNEQFF. The CDR3, as DNA: TGTGCCAGCAGTGTGGGTAGTAGCGGGAGGTCGAGCTCCTACAATGAGCAGTTCTTC.

The chain couples TRBV7-9 to TRBJ1-2; 7 positions agree with TRBD1. The CDR3 has 14 amino acids. Germline lookup yields CDR1 SEHNR and CDR2 FQNEAQ (reference sequence). V shed 5 bases and J 7 bases; nucleotides not matched to a gene: 10. This CDR3 reads CASSPSDRAAGYTF. The CDR3, as DNA: TGTGCCAGCAGCCCCTCCGACAGGGCTGCTGGCTACACCTTC.

The chain links TRBV12-5 to TRBJ2-1, with 11 bases identical to TRBD2. J lost 4 bases, V lost 4 bases, and 6 bases had no gene match. Germline V gene data show CDR1 as LGHNT and CDR2 as FRNRAP. CDR3 length: 16 amino acids. The CDR3, as DNA: TGTGCTAGTGGTTCGCCGACTAGCGGGACTTACAATGAGCAGTTCTTC. This encodes CASGSPTSGTYNEQFF.

The chain couples TRBV27 to TRBJ2-1; D uncertain. The CDR3 is 15 amino acids. Germline CDR1 MNHEY, CDR2 SMNVEV (reference sequence). The V end was cut by 3 bases, the J end by 2 bases, with 11 bases between. The CDR3 DNA follows: TGTGCCAGCAGTTTCGACTGGGCTCCCTACAATGAGCAGTTCTTC. This gives the protein CASSFDWAPYNEQFF.

This chain connects TRBV10-3 to TRBJ2-7, with a weak D call TRBD2 (5 bases). The V end lost 2 bases, the J end lost 2 bases, and 7 bases lay between the germline ends. This CDR3 is built from 13 residues. From germline, CDR1 is ENHRY and CDR2 SYGVKD. Here the CDR3 DNA reads TGTGCCATCAGTGAGGACGGGACCTACGAGCAGTACTTC. Translating it yields CAISEDGTYEQYF.

The chain combines TRBV5-6 with TRBJ2-1; D assignment may be TRBD1 or TRBD2 (6 bases each). V dropped 4 bases and J dropped 0 bases, with 11 bases sitting between them. This CDR3 has 15 residues. CDR1 is SGHDT and CDR2 is YYEEEE in the germline V gene. The CDR3 nucleotides are TGTGCCAGCAGCCCGGGGGCAAGCTCCTACAATGAGCAGTTCTTC. Translating gives CASSPGASSYNEQFF.

The chain employs TRBV27 and TRBJ1-2; 7 nucleotides align to TRBD1. The CDR3 runs to 14 residues. After removal of 1 base from V and 6 bases from J, the junction contained 5 bases not matched to a gene. CDR1 is MNHEY, CDR2 SMNVEV, per germline (reference sequence). CDR3 coding DNA: TGTGCCAGCAGTTTATTAGGGGGCGCAGATGGCTACACCTTC. Protein product: CASSLLGGADGYTF.

V usage is TRBV4-1 and J usage is TRBJ1-6; the D gene is possibly TRBD1 (5 bases). Germline V CDR1 and CDR2: MGHRA, YSYEKL. With 3 bases removed from V and 4 bases from J, the gap between germline ends came to 7 bases. The CDR3 totals 14 residues. CDR3 nucleotide sequence: TGCGCCAGCAGCCACCGGGGGTATAATTCACCCCTCCACTTT. Translating it yields CASSHRGYNSPLHF.

This chain links TRBV7-9 with TRBJ2-4; TRBD1 aligns across 9 bases. The CDR3 is made up of 16 amino acids. Trimming took 5 bases from V and 0 from J; bases not matched to a gene: 5. Germline loops: CDR1 SEHNR, CDR2 FQNEAQ (reference sequence). CDR3 DNA: TGTGCCAGCAGCCCGGGACAGGGCTTAGCCAAAAACATTCAGTACTTC. This gives the protein CASSPGQGLAKNIQYF.

J is TRBJ2-3 and V is TRBV7-9; 12 bases agree with TRBD2. Trimming took 5 bases from V and 2 from J; bases not matched to a gene: 5. The CDR3 runs 16 residues. In germline, CDR1 is SEHNR, CDR2 FQNEAQ (reference sequence). CDR3 loop: CASSPGTSGPTDTQYF. In DNA, the CDR3 is TGTGCCAGCAGCCCCGGGACTAGCGGGCCCACAGATACGCAGTATTTT.

V is TRBV28 and J is TRBJ2-1; tentative D call: TRBD1 (5 bases). The CDR3 runs 15 residues. Trimming cost V 6 bases and J 0 bases, with 12 bases left between them. Germline values: CDR1 MDHEN, CDR2 SYDVKM. CDR3 coding DNA: TGTGCCAGCAGGGTTCAGGGCAACTCCTACAATGAGCAGTTCTTC. Encoded protein: CASRVQGNSYNEQFF.

This chain links TRBV6-5 with TRBJ2-5; the D gene is possibly TRBD2 (6 bases). V was clipped by 5 bases and J by 4 bases, with 17 bases between them. The CDR3 loop spans 15 amino acids. Germline CDR1 reads MNHEY; CDR2 reads SVGAGI. The CDR3 protein is CASSPGEVILETQYF. CDR3 bases: TGTGCCAGCAGTCCGGGAGAAGTGATTCTAGAGACCCAGTACTTC.

On this clone: Other DNA variants within this sample encode the same CDR3. The genes are TRBV9 and TRBJ1-2; 7 bases are shared with TRBD1. The germline V gene encodes CDR1 SGDLS and CDR2 YYNGEE. This CDR3 region has 14 residues. After removal of 2 bases from V and 2 bases from J, the junction contained 3 bases not matched to a gene. CDR3 amino acids: CASSVGDRNYGYTF. The DNA of the CDR3 is TGTGCCAGCAGCGTTGGGGACAGAAACTATGGCTACACCTTC. The complete variable domain, with remaining parts taken from reference TRBV9 and TRBJ1-2, reads DSGVTQTPKHLITATGQRVTLRCSPRSGDLSVYWYQQSLDQGLQFLIQYYNGEERAKGNILERFSAQQFPDLHSELNLSSLELGDSALYFCASSVGDRNYGYTFGSGTRLTVV.

The chain has TRBV7-6 and TRBJ2-3; no clear D gene. Germline CDR1 is SGHVS and CDR2 is FNYEAQ. Deletions cut 8 bases from V and 4 bases from J, with 10 bases between. The CDR3 totals 12 residues. CDR3 loop: CASAPLADTQYF. Here the CDR3 DNA reads TGTGCCAGCGCTCCCTTAGCAGATACGCAGTATTTT. Full variable domain (missing parts from reference TRBV7-6 and TRBJ2-3): GAGVSQSPRYKVTKRGQDVALRCDPISGHVSLYWYRQALGQGPEFLTYFNYEAQQDKSGLPNDRFSAERPEGSISTLTIQRTEQRDSAMYRCASAPLADTQYFGPGTRLTVL.

This clone occurred a few times. This rearrangement joins TRBV19 to TRBJ1-1; no clear D. The CDR3 is 12 residues long. Deletions cut 4 bases from V and 1 base from J, with 4 bases between. CDR1 is LNHDA, CDR2 SQIVND, per germline (reference sequence). CDR3 sequence (DNA): TGTGCCAGTAGTACAGAGAACACTGAAGCTTTCTTT. Its protein product is CASSTENTEAFF.